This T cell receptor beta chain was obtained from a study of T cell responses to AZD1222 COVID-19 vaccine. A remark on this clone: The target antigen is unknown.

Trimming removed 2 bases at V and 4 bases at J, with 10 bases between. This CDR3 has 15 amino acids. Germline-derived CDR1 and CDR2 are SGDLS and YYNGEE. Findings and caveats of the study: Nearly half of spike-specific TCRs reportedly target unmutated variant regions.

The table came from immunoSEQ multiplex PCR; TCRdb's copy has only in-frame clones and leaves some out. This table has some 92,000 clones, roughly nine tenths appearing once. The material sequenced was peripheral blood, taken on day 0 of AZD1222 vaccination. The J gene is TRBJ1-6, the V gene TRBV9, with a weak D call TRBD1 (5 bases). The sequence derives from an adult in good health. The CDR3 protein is CASSVRGGYNSPLHF. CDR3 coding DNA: TGTGCCAGCAGCGTTAGGGGAGGGTATAATTCACCCCTCCACTTT.